A selection of T cell receptor beta chains follows, all from one sample in a study of Graves' ophthalmopathy and Graves' hyperthyroidism. TCRdb re-called the multiplex PCR reads through MiXCR, storing one row per CDR3 protein. The sample holds 400,000 or so distinct CDR3 sequences; less than 20% are singletons and the top ten take around 7%. The sequencing sample was made of peripheral blood. Receptors were obtained from a woman in her late teens or twenties with stable Graves' hyperthyroidism. Each CDR3 is given with its conserved first and last residue. A D gene is named only where the DNA matches it firmly. Some rows mark clone size as missing; the rest say once, few, many or name a class of expanded clone.

abundance,v_gene,len,j_gene,d_gene,CDR3nt,CDR3aa
many,TRBV6-2/TRBV6-3,16,TRBJ1-6,.,TGTGCCAGCAGTTACTCGATGGGGGCTACTACATCACCCCTCCACTTT,CASSYSMGATTSPLHF
many,TRBV20-1,13,TRBJ2-5,TRBD1,TGCAGTGCCCCTTACCTCCGGACAGGGGCCCAGTACTTC,CSAPYLRTGAQYF
few,TRBV25-1,13,TRBJ1-6,.,TGTGCCAGCAGTGAGTTGGCGAATTCACCCCTCCACTTT,CASSELANSPLHF
many,TRBV11-3,15,TRBJ1-2,.,TGTGCCAGCAGCTTAGGGGGACTACCTAACTATGGCTACACCTTC,CASSLGGLPNYGYTF
once,TRBV2,13,TRBJ1-1,.,TGTGCCAGCACCCAAATCGAGAACACTGAAGCTTTCTTT,CASTQIENTEAFF
many,TRBV5-1,14,TRBJ1-2,.,TGCGCCAGCAGCTTGACCGACAGGCCACTTGGCTACACCTTC,CASSLTDRPLGYTF
many,TRBV2,16,TRBJ2-5,TRBD2,TGTGCCAGCAGCAAAGGACCGGGACTAGCGGCCGAGACCCAGTACTTC,CASSKGPGLAAETQYF
many,TRBV12-3/TRBV12-4,15,TRBJ1-5,.,TGTGCCAGCAGTTTAGCAGGGTTGAGCAATCAGCCCCAGCATTTT,CASSLAGLSNQPQHF
many,TRBV27,16,TRBJ1-2,TRBD1,TGTGCCAGCAGAGCCGGGACAGGGGGCACTAACTATGGCTACACCTTC,CASRAGTGGTNYGYTF
.,TRBV2,13,TRBJ1-2,.,TGTGCCAGCAGTGATTCGATGGGGGGTGGCTACACCTTC,CASSDSMGGGYTF
.,TRBV20-1,14,TRBJ2-7,.,TGCAGTGCCTATCTACCAGGATCGGGCTACGAGCAGTACTTC,CSAYLPGSGYEQYF
.,TRBV6-2/TRBV6-3,16,TRBJ2-7,.,TGTGCCAGCAGGATCGTTGGGTCCGCATCTTCTTACGAGCAGTACTTC,CASRIVGSASSYEQYF